One sample yielded the 19 T cell receptor beta chains listed below, sequenced in a study of T cell changes during pregnancy in multiple sclerosis. Some clones are missing from TCRdb's copy, which holds only in-frame ones; the method was immunoSEQ multiplex PCR. The table has 32,000 or so clones, 90% seen once. This specimen consisted of CD4+ T cells from peripheral blood mononuclear cells, obtained in the second trimester of pregnancy. Receptors were obtained from a female donor with multiple sclerosis, enrolled in a pregnancy study.

CDR3 protein: CASSLGLAYADTQYF. DNA of the CDR3: TGCGCCAGCAGCCTGGGACTAGCGTATGCAGATACGCAGTATTTT. The chain has TRBV4-1 and TRBJ2-3, with TRBD2 matching over 10 bases. This CDR3 has 15 amino acids. Trimming removed 4 bases from V and 4 bases from J; junction bases left unmatched: 5. CDR1 is MGHRA, CDR2 YSYEKL, per germline.

A remark on this clone: The junction does not match germline at one end; this may be a read error. The V and J genes are TRBV18 and TRBJ1-3; 10 bases are a match to TRBD1. Germline-derived CDR1 and CDR2 are KGHSH and LQKENI. This CDR3 contains 16 residues. The DNA of the CDR3 is TGTGCCAGCTCACCACCTAACCGGGACAGGGGCCGCCATATAGATTTT. It translates to CASSPPNRDRGRHIDF.

This sequence joins TRBV30 and TRBJ1-5, with D possibly matching TRBD1 (6 bases). Germline assignment: CDR1 GTSNPN and CDR2 SVGIG (reference sequence). Trimming stripped 3 bases from V and 5 bases from J, with 14 bases between. The CDR3 runs to 14 residues. The CDR3, as DNA: TGTGCCTGGAGGACTCAGGGGTTCGATCAGCCCCAGCATTTT. This codes for CAWRTQGFDQPQHF.

This chain links TRBV5-6 with TRBJ1-5, with unresolved D. CDR3 length: 14 residues. V lost 0 bases and J lost 2, with 6 bases in between. Per germline, CDR1 SGHDT and CDR2 YYEEEE. CDR3 loop: CASSLGRGNQPQHF. The CDR3 region has the DNA TGTGCCAGCAGCTTGGGGAGGGGCAATCAGCCCCAGCATTTT.

The chain couples TRBV4-2 to TRBJ2-7; perhaps TRBD1 as D (6 bases). Trimming took 0 bases from V and 2 from J, leaving 11 bases between them. Germline V CDR1 and CDR2: LGHNA, YNFKEQ. The CDR3 runs 15 residues. The chain's CDR3 is CASSQDWTAPYEQYF. CDR3 coding DNA: TGTGCCAGCAGCCAAGATTGGACAGCCCCCTACGAGCAGTACTTC.

The chain is built from TRBV11-3 and TRBJ2-5, with 7 nucleotides matching TRBD2. The length of the CDR3 is 16 residues. Germline-derived CDR1 and CDR2 are SGHNT and YENEEA. With V trimmed by 5 bases and J by 5 bases, 14 bases remained unmatched. The CDR3 sequence is CASSLRGGTGPETQYF. CDR3 in DNA: TGTGCCAGCAGCCTGAGGGGAGGGACGGGGCCCGAGACCCAGTACTTC.

This clone appeared a single time. CDR3 in amino acids: CASSPTTSGGYEQYF. CDR3 DNA sequence: TGTGCCAGCTCACCTACAACTAGCGGGGGTTACGAGCAGTACTTC. V gene TRBV18 combines with J gene TRBJ2-7, with 11 bases lining up with TRBD2. V gave up 3 bases and J gave up 4 bases; unmatched junction bases: 5. Germline V lookup: CDR1 KGHSH, CDR2 LQKENI. The CDR3 has 15 amino acids.

V gene TRBV7-3 combines with J gene TRBJ2-1; 14 bases agree with TRBD2. CDR3 size: 15 residues. V was clipped by 3 bases and J by 8 bases; unmatched bases: 3. Germline assignment: CDR1 SGHTA and CDR2 FQGTGA. The CDR3 nucleotides are TGTGCCAGCAGCTTGGGACTAGCGGGGGTTTATGAGCAGTTCTTC. This gives the protein CASSLGLAGVYEQFF.

The genes are TRBV14 and TRBJ1-4, with 9 bases identical to TRBD1. The CDR3 sequence is 14 residues long. From germline, CDR1 is SGHDN and CDR2 FVKESK. V lost 5 bases and J lost 7; bases outside the gene matches: 5. The CDR3 here is CASSNPGQGEKLFF. As DNA, the CDR3 is TGTGCCAGCAGCAACCCGGGACAGGGTGAAAAACTGTTTTTT.

The rearrangement links TRBV5-1 to TRBJ1-1; 8 bases line up with TRBD1. J lost 3 bases, V lost 0 bases, and 4 bases had no gene match. Per the germline V gene, CDR1 is SGHRS and CDR2 is YFSETQ. CDR3 length: 15 amino acids. Here the CDR3 reads CASSLVGTGYTEAFF. The DNA for the CDR3 is TGCGCCAGCAGCTTGGTAGGGACAGGTTACACTGAAGCTTTCTTT.

As DNA, the CDR3 is TGTGCCAGCAGCCGACTCGTGGTAGCGGGGTCTAGCACAGATACGCAGTATTTT. It yields the protein CASSRLVVAGSSTDTQYF. The rearrangement joins TRBV27 to TRBJ2-3, with 8 bases aligning to TRBD2. The CDR3 runs to 18 residues. Germline CDR1 and CDR2: MNHEY and SMNVEV (reference sequence). V was pared by 6 bases and J by 0 bases, with 14 bases of the junction left unmatched.

This clone was seen a handful of times. The rearrangement uses TRBV6-1 and TRBJ2-5, with 8 bases fitting TRBD1. Germline CDR1 reads MNHNS; CDR2 reads SASEGT. V trimming: 5 bases; J trimming: 3 bases; junction bases outside the gene matches: 8. This CDR3 spans 15 amino acids. CDR3 sequence reads: CASSRGQGAEETQYF. The CDR3 DNA sequence: TGTGCCAGCAGTAGAGGACAGGGAGCCGAAGAGACCCAGTACTTC.

The chain recombines TRBV7-9 with TRBJ2-3, with a tentative D call TRBD1 (6 bases). This CDR3 spans 19 amino acids. Trimming left V 6 bases short and J 1 base short, with 26 bases between. In germline, CDR1 is SEHNR, CDR2 FQNEAQ (reference sequence). Written as DNA, the CDR3 is TGTGCCAGCAGTTGCGACAGGCTGGGGGATCTATCTTGCACAGATACGCAGTATTTT. Residues: CASSCDRLGDLSCTDTQYF.

The chain couples TRBV5-1 to TRBJ1-6; a possible D gene is TRBD1 (6 bases). The CDR3 is 17 amino acids. Per the germline V gene, CDR1 is SGHRS and CDR2 is YFSETQ. V was shortened by 4 bases and J by 0 bases, with 14 bases between the two germline ends. The CDR3 is CASSPLQGSSYNSPLHF. The CDR3 DNA reads TGCGCCAGCAGCCCATTACAGGGTAGCTCCTATAATTCACCCCTCCACTTT.

The CDR3 here is CASSSRPTTEAFF. The CDR3 DNA is TGTGCCAGCAGCTCTAGACCAACCACTGAAGCTTTCTTT. This chain uses TRBV9 with TRBJ1-1; the D is unclear. V was pared by 4 bases and J by 4 bases, with 11 bases between. The CDR3 spans 13 residues. Looked up from germline, CDR1 is SGDLS and CDR2 is YYNGEE.

Turning to this clone: One end of the junction fails to match germline, which may point to a read error. The chain is built from TRBV2 and TRBJ1-4, with a weak D call TRBD1 (6 bases). The CDR3 is 15 residues long. The V gene's germline CDR1 is SNHLY and CDR2 FYNNEI. The CDR3 spells CASSDSGQIAEKLLF. Written as DNA, the CDR3 is TGTGCCAGCAGTGATTCCGGACAGATTGCTGAAAAACTGCTTTTT.

The chain joins TRBV19 to TRBJ1-6, with TRBD1 as a possible D gene (6 bases). The CDR3 is 15 amino acids. Germline assignment: CDR1 LNHDA and CDR2 SQIVND (reference sequence). V shed 8 bases and J shed 3 bases, with 14 bases lying between them. This chain's CDR3 is CASRYQGIYNSPLHF. In nucleotides, the CDR3 is TGTGCCAGTCGCTACCAGGGGATCTATAATTCACCCCTCCACTTT.

CDR3: CASSPQTGEPMNTEAFF. In DNA form, the CDR3 reads TGTGCCAGCAGCCCACAAACAGGGGAGCCGATGAACACTGAAGCTTTCTTT. The rearrangement uses TRBV7-9 and TRBJ1-1, with 7 bases fitting TRBD1. J lost 0 bases, V lost 5 bases, and 12 bases had no gene match. Germline CDR1 reads SEHNR; CDR2 reads FQNEAQ (reference sequence). The CDR3 consists of 17 residues.

This chain links TRBV18 with TRBJ2-2, with 7 bases aligning to TRBD2. V lost 1 base to trimming and J lost 1 base; unmatched junction nucleotides: 6. Germline assignment: CDR1 KGHSH and CDR2 LQKENI. The CDR3 runs to 17 residues. The CDR3 loop reads CASSPQRAGLNTGELFF. As DNA, the CDR3 is TGTGCCAGCTCACCACAGCGAGCGGGACTGAACACCGGGGAGCTGTTTTTT.